Listed here are 14 T cell receptor beta chains from one sample, sequenced in a study of T cell repertoires in cytomegalovirus infection. MiXCR, run by TCRdb on the reads, gives a single entry per CDR3 protein. The sample holds more than 200,000 distinct CDR3 sequences, approximately 9% seen once. The material sequenced was PBMCs. The receptors shown here come from a human donor in good health (CMV status not recorded). Some clones in this sample may be carry-over from other donors' samples.

This sequence joins TRBV19 and TRBJ2-7; the D gene is possibly TRBD1 (5 bases). The germline V and J ends were trimmed by 3 bases and 9 bases, with 24 bases remaining between them. Germline V CDR1 and CDR2: LNHDA, SQIVND (reference sequence). The CDR3 totals 16 residues. The CDR3: CASSIRKTDLLRGQYF. CDR3 in DNA: TGTGCCAGTAGTATCCGTAAGACAGACCTCCTACGAGGGCAGTACTTC.

This clonotype was counted only a few times. The genes are TRBV7-6 and TRBJ1-6, with D hard to call. V was pared by 3 bases and J by 0 bases, with 12 bases between. Germline CDR1 is SGHVS and CDR2 is FNYEAQ. The CDR3 is 17 residues long. CDR3 protein: CASSLEGRSSYNSPLHF. CDR3 DNA sequence: TGTGCCAGCAGCTTGGAGGGCCGCTCCTCCTATAATTCACCCCTCCACTTT.

This clonotype was recorded at least ten times. The gene calls are TRBV7-4 and TRBJ2-7; D unclear. CDR3 size: 13 residues. CDR1 SGHVT and CDR2 SQSDAQ come from the germline V gene. The V end was cut by 6 bases, the J end by 2 bases, with 11 bases between. In DNA, the CDR3 is TGTGCCAGCAGATCAAGCACCACCTACGAGCAGTACTTC. Encoded protein: CASRSSTTYEQYF. Complete variable domain (other parts from reference TRBV7-4 and TRBJ2-7): GAGVSQSPRYKVAKRGRDVALRCDSISGHVTLYWYRQTLGQGSEVLTYSQSDAQRDKSGRPSGRFSAERPERSVSTLKIQRTEQGDSAVYLCASRSSTTYEQYFGPGTRLTVT.

The table lists this clonotype with many counts. CDR3 residues: CASSLVQGNTEAFF. The CDR3 DNA sequence: TGTGCCAGCAGCTTGGTTCAGGGGAACACTGAAGCTTTCTTT. This chain connects TRBV7-2 to TRBJ1-1, with D perhaps TRBD1 (5 bases). The CDR3 spans 14 residues. V dropped 3 bases and J dropped 1 base, with 9 bases sitting between them. Germline CDR1 and CDR2: SGHTA and FQGNSA.

This clonotype was counted at least ten times. The V call is TRBV4-1, the J call TRBJ2-2; a weak D match, TRBD1 (5 bases). This CDR3 is built from 20 residues. CDR1 and CDR2 (germline): MGHRA, YSYEKL. Trimming took off 0 bases at V and 2 bases at J, with 22 bases between the two ends. The CDR3 loop reads CASSQEMWAGRIDNTGELFF. CDR3 nucleotide sequence: TGCGCCAGCAGCCAAGAAATGTGGGCAGGGCGGATTGATAACACCGGGGAGCTGTTTTTT.

This clonotype was recorded at least ten times. This chain links TRBV20-1 with TRBJ2-1; 14 bases fit TRBD2. The CDR3 spans 15 residues. V trimming: 3 bases; J trimming: 7 bases; junction bases outside the gene matches: 5. The germline V gene has CDR1 DFQATT and CDR2 SNEGSKA (reference sequence). Here the CDR3 DNA reads TGCAGTGCTAGGAGGACTAGCGGGAGGTCTAATGAGCAGTTCTTC. This encodes CSARRTSGRSNEQFF.

This clonotype was counted at least ten times. The J gene is TRBJ1-1, the V gene TRBV7-2; possibly TRBD1 for D (5 bases). Germline CDR1 and CDR2: SGHTA and FQGNSA. This CDR3 has 15 amino acids. Trimming removed 2 bases at V and 0 bases at J, with 10 bases between. Here the CDR3 DNA reads TGTGCCAGCAGCTTAAGGACAAGAATGAACACTGAAGCTTTCTTT. Translated, it gives CASSLRTRMNTEAFF.

This clonotype has at least ten counts. The J gene is TRBJ2-2, the V gene TRBV28, with D perhaps TRBD2 (6 bases). In germline, CDR1 is MDHEN, CDR2 SYDVKM. Trimming pared 3 bases from V and 6 bases from J, leaving 11 bases between. There are 14 residues in the CDR3. CDR3 sequence (DNA): TGTGCCAGCAGTTTGGGAGGTACGGCCGGGGAGCTGTTTTTT. The encoded protein is CASSLGGTAGELFF.

V gene TRBV27 combines with J gene TRBJ1-1, with TRBD1 as a possible D gene (5 bases). The CDR3 is 15 amino acids. Germline V lookup: CDR1 MNHEY, CDR2 SMNVEV (reference sequence). Trimming left V 6 bases short and J 8 bases short, with 22 bases between. CDR3 amino acids: CASSLSTGGSREAFF. The DNA for the CDR3 is TGTGCCAGCAGCCTGTCAACCGGGGGTTCAAGAGAAGCTTTCTTT.

J is TRBJ1-5 and V is TRBV28; D perhaps matches TRBD1 (6 bases). Between the trimmed V and J ends, which lost 3 bases and 7 bases, there was a span of 13 bases. Germline-derived CDR1 and CDR2 are MDHEN and SYDVKM. There are 14 residues in the CDR3. CDR3 protein: CASSLHGGGQPQHF. As DNA, the CDR3 is TGTGCCAGCAGTTTGCACGGGGGGGGCCAGCCCCAGCATTTT.

This clonotype was counted ten times or more. The V call is TRBV19, the J call TRBJ2-5; tentative D call: TRBD1 (5 bases). V shed 4 bases and J shed 2 bases, with 8 bases lying between them. This CDR3 has 13 residues. Germline V gene data show CDR1 as LNHDA and CDR2 as SQIVND (reference sequence). CDR3 protein: CASSRNRQETQYF. Here the CDR3 DNA reads TGTGCCAGTAGTAGGAACAGGCAAGAGACCCAGTACTTC.

This clonotype was counted at least ten times. The chain recombines TRBV14 with TRBJ1-4; 8 bases line up with TRBD1. Germline V gene lookup returns CDR1 SGHDN and CDR2 FVKESK. The V and J ends lost 1 base and 8 bases, in that order; junction bases with no gene match: 6. CDR3 length: 15 amino acids. The CDR3 coding sequence is TGTGCCAGCAGCCAAGCTCAGGGGGCAGGCGAAAAACTGTTTTTT. It specifies CASSQAQGAGEKLFF.

This clonotype was seen many times. CDR3 DNA sequence: TGTGCTAGTGGCTCTAACAGGGGCCTACTCAGTGCTGGAAACACCATATATTTT. It is translated as CASGSNRGLLSAGNTIYF. The J gene is TRBJ1-3, the V gene TRBV12-5; 7 bases match TRBD1. V was clipped by 6 bases and J by 2 bases; unmatched bases: 16. Per the germline V gene, CDR1 is LGHNT and CDR2 is FRNRAP. This CDR3 comprises 18 residues.

This clonotype showed up just once. A clone one base away is much larger, so this may be a read error. V usage is TRBV7-2 and J usage is TRBJ2-7; perhaps TRBD1 as D (6 bases). CDR1 and CDR2 (germline): SGHTA, FQGNSA. CDR3 length: 14 amino acids. The CDR3 loop reads CASSLGQTSHEQYF. CDR3 DNA sequence: TGTGCCAGCAGCCTTGGACAGACCTCCCACGAGCAGTACTTC.